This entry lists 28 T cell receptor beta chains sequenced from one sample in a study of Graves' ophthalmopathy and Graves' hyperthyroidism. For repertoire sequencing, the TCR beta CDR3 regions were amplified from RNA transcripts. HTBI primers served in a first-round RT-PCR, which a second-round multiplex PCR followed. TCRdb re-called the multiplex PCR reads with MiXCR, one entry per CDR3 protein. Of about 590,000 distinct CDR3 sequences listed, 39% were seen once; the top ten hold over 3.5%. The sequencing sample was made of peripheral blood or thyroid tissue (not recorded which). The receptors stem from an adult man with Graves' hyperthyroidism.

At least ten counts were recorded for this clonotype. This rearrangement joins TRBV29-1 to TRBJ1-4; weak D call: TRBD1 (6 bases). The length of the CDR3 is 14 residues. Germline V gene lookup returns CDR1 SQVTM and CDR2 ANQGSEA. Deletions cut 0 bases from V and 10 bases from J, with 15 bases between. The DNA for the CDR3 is TGCAGCGTTGAAGATGAGACAGGAGGCGGAAAACTGTTTTTT. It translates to CSVEDETGGGKLFF.

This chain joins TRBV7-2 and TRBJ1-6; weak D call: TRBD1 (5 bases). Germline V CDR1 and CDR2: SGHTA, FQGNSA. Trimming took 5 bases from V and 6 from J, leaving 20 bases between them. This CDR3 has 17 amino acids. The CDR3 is CASSVGRGDLSNSPLHF. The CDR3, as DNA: TGTGCCAGCAGCGTTGGACGAGGGGATTTATCTAATTCACCCCTCCACTTT.

This CDR3 reads CASSLGLAGEFNTEAFF. The CDR3 DNA reads as TGTGCCAGCAGCCTGGGACTAGCGGGGGAGTTCAACACTGAAGCTTTCTTT. This rearrangement joins TRBV13 to TRBJ1-1, with D maybe TRBD1 (5 bases). Germline lookup yields CDR1 PRHDT and CDR2 FYEKMQ (reference sequence). V lost 5 bases, J lost 2 bases, and 21 bases lay in between. There are 17 residues in the CDR3.

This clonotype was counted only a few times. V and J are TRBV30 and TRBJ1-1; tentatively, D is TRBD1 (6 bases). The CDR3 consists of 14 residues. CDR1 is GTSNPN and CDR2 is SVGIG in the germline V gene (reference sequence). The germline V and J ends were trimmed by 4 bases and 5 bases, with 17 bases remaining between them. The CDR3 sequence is CAWKLQGLGTEAFF. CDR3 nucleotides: TGTGCCTGGAAACTCCAGGGGTTGGGGACTGAAGCTTTCTTT.

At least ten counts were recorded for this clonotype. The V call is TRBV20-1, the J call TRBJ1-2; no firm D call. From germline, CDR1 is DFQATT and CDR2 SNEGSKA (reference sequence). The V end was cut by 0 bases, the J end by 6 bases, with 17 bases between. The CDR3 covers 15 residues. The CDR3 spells CSARDRQAQFDGYTF. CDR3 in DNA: TGCAGTGCTAGAGATAGGCAGGCCCAGTTCGATGGCTACACCTTC.

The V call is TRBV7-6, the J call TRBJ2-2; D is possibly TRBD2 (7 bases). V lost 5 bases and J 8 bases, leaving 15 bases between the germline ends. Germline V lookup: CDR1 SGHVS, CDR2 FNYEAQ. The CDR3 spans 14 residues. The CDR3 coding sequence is TGTGCCAGCAGCCTTGTGGGGGGGCCTGGGGAGCTGTTTTTT. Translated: CASSLVGGPGELFF.

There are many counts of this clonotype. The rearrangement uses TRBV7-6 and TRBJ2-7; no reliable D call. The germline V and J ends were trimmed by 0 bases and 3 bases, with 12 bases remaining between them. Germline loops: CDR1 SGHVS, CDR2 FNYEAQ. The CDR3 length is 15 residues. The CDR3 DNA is TGTGCCAGCAGCTTAGCTGCCGATTCTAACTACGAGCAGTACTTC. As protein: CASSLAADSNYEQYF.

The CDR3 here is CASSLRGLAFANTGELFF. The DNA of the CDR3 is TGTGCCAGCAGCCTCCGGGGACTAGCGTTCGCGAACACCGGGGAGCTGTTTTTT. The chain has TRBV27 and TRBJ2-2; 10 positions match TRBD2. There are 18 residues in the CDR3. Losses at the gene ends were 6 bases for V and 0 bases for J; bases not matched to a gene: 10. Germline CDR1 reads MNHEY; CDR2 reads SMNVEV (reference sequence).

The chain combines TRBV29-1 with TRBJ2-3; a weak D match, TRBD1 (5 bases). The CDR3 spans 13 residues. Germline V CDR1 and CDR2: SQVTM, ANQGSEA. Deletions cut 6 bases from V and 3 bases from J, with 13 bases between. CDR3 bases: TGCAGCGTGAGCAGGGCAGTGACAGATACGCAGTATTTT. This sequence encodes CSVSRAVTDTQYF.

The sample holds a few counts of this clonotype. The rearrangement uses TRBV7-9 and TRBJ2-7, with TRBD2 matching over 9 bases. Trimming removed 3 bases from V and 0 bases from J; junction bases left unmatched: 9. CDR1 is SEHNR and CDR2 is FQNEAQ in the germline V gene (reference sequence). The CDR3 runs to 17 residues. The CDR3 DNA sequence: TGTGCCAGCAGCTTGAGACTTTCGACTAGCGGCTCCTACGAGCAGTACTTC. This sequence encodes CASSLRLSTSGSYEQYF.

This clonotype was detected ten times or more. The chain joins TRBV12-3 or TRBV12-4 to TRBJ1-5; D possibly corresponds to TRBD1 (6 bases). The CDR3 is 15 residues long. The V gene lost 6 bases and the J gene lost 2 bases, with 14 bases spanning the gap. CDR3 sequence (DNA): TGTGCCAGCAGCTCCGGACACAGGGGCAATCAGCCCCAGCATTTT. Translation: CASSSGHRGNQPQHF.

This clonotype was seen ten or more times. This CDR3 is CAIRPTGTGTNYGYTF. The CDR3 bases are TGTGCCATCAGACCTACCGGGACAGGGACTAACTATGGCTACACCTTC. The chain has TRBV10-3 and TRBJ1-2, with 9 bases aligning to TRBD1. The V gene end was trimmed by 6 bases and the J gene end by 0 bases; junction bases not matched to a gene: 8. Germline values: CDR1 ENHRY, CDR2 SYGVKD. The CDR3 extends over 16 amino acids.

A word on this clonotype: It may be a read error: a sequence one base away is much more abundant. CDR3: CSAPSWTSGGPYEQYF. Here the CDR3 DNA reads TGCAGTGCTCCTTCTTGGACTAGCGGAGGCCCCTACGAGCAGTACTTC. The rearrangement uses TRBV20-1 and TRBJ2-7; 10 bases line up with TRBD2. Losses at the gene ends were 5 bases for V and 2 bases for J; bases not matched to a gene: 12. Germline CDR1 reads DFQATT; CDR2 reads SNEGSKA (reference sequence). This CDR3 has 16 amino acids.

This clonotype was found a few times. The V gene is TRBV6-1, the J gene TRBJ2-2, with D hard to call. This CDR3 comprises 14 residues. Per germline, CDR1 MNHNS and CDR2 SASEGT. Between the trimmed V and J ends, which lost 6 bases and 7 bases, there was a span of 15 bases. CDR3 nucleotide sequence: TGTGCCAGCAGCAAAGAGGTGCTGGTCGGGGAGCTGTTTTTT. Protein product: CASSKEVLVGELFF.

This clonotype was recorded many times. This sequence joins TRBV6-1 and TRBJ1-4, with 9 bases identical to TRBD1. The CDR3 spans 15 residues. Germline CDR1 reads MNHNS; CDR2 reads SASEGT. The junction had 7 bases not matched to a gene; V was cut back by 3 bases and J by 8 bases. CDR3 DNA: TGTGCCAGCAGTGACAAGGGACAGGGAGGGGAAAAACTGTTTTTT. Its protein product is CASSDKGQGGEKLFF.

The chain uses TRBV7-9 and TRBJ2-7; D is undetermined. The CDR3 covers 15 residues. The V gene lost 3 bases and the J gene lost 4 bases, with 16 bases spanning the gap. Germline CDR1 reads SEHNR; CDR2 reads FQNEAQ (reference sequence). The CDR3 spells CASSFPPDEGYEQYF. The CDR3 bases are TGTGCCAGCAGCTTTCCCCCGGACGAAGGATACGAGCAGTACTTC.

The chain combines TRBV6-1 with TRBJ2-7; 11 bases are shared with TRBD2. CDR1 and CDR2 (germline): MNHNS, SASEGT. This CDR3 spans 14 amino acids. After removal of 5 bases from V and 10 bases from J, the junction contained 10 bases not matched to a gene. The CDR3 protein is CASSTGTSGSSQYF. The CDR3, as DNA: TGTGCCAGCAGTACCGGGACTAGCGGCTCCTCCCAGTACTTC.

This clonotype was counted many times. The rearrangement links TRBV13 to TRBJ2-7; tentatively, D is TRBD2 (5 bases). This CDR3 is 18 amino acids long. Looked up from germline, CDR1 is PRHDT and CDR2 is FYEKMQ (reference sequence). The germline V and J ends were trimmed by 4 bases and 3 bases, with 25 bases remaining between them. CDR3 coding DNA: TGTGCCAGCAGCTCATATAGCCTTACTAGTTTCGTGGGCTACGAGCAGTACTTC. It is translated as CASSSYSLTSFVGYEQYF.

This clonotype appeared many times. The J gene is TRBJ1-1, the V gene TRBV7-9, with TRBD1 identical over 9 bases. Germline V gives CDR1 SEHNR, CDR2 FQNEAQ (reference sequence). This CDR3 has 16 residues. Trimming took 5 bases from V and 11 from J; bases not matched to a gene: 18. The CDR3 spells CASSTWGGDREKRAFF. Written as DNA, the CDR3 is TGTGCCAGCAGCACATGGGGGGGGGACAGGGAAAAACGGGCTTTCTTT.

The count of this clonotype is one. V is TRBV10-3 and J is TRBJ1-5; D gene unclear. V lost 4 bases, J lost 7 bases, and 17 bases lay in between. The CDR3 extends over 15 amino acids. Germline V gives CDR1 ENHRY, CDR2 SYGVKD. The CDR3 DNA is TGTGCCATCAGTGCGATGGGTCGAGGCGAGCAGCCCCAGCATTTT. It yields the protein CAISAMGRGEQPQHF.

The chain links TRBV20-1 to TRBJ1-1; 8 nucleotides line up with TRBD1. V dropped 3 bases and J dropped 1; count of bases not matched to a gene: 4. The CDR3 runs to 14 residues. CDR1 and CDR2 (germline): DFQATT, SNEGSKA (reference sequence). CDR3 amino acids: CSARIGQGNTEAFF. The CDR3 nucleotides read TGCAGTGCTAGGATAGGACAGGGGAACACTGAAGCTTTCTTT.

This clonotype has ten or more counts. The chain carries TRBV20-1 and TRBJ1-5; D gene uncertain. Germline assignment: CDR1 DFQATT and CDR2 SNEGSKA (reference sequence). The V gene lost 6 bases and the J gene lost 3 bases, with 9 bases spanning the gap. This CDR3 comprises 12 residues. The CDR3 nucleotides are TGCAGTGCCCAGCTTAACAATCAGCCCCAGCATTTT. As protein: CSAQLNNQPQHF.

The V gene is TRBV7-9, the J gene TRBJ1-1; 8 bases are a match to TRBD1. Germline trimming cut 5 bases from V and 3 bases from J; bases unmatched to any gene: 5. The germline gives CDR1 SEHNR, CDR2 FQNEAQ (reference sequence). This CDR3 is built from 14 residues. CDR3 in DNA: TGTGCCAGCAGCCCGACAGGGGCCGACACTGAAGCTTTCTTT. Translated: CASSPTGADTEAFF.

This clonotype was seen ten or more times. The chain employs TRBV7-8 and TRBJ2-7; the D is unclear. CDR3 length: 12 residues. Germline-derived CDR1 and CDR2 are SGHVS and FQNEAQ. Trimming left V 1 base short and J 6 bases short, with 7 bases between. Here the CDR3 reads CASSLEGPEQYF. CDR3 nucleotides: TGTGCCAGCAGCTTAGAGGGTCCCGAGCAGTACTTC. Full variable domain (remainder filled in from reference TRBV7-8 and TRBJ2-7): GAGVSQSPRYKVAKRGQDVALRCDPISGHVSLFWYQQALGQGPEFLTYFQNEAQLDKSGLPSDRFFAERPEGSVSTLKIQRTQQEDSAVYLCASSLEGPEQYFGPGTRLTVT.

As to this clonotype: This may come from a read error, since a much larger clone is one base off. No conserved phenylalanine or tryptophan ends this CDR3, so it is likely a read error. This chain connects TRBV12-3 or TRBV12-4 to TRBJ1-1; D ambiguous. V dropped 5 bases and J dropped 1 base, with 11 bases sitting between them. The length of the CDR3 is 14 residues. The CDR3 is CASSLTVSNTEAFL. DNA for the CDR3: TGTGCCAGCAGTCTCACCGTATCGAACACTGAAGCTTTCCTT.

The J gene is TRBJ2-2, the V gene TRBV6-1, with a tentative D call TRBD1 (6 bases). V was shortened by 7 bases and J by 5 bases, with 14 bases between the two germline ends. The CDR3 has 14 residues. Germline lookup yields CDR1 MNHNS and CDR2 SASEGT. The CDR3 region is CASTRRGATGELFF. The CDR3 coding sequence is TGTGCCAGCACACGCAGGGGTGCTACCGGGGAGCTGTTTTTT.

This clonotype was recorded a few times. For the CDR3, the DNA is TGCAGCGTTGAGGAAGCTGGCCTCACCGGGGAGCTGTTTTTT. Translated: CSVEEAGLTGELFF. The rearrangement joins TRBV29-1 to TRBJ2-2; no clear D. The CDR3 extends over 14 amino acids. The germline V and J ends were trimmed by 3 bases and 4 bases, with 12 bases remaining between them. Looked up from germline, CDR1 is SQVTM and CDR2 is ANQGSEA.

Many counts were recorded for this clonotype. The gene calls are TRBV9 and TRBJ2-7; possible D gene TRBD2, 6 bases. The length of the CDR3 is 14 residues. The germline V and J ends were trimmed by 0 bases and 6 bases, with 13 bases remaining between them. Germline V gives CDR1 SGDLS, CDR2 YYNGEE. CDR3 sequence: CASSVDGGNSEQYF. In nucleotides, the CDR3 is TGTGCCAGCAGCGTAGATGGAGGGAACTCCGAGCAGTACTTC.